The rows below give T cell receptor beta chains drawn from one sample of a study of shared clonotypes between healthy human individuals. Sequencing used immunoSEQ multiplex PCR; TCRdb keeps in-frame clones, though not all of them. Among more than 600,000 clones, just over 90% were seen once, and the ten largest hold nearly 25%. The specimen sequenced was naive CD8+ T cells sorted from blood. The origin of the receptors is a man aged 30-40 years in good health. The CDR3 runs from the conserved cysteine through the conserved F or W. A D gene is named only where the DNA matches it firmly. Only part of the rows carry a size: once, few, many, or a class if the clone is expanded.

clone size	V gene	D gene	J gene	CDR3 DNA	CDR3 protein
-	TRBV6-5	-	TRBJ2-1	TGTGCCAGCAGTTACACCTTTAATTACAATGAGCAGTTCTTC	CASSYTFNYNEQFF
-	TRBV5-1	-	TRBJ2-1	TGCGCCAGCAGCGCCGGGCGGAATGACGCTCTTAATGAGCAGTTCTTC	CASSAGRNDALNEQFF
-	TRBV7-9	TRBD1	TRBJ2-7	TGTGCCAGCAGCTCGGCGAACAGGGGCGGAAAGCCCTACGAGCAGTACTTC	CASSSANRGGKPYEQYF
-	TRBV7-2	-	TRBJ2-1	TGTGCCAGCAGCTTCAGCTCCTACAATGAGCAGTTCTTC	CASSFSSYNEQFF
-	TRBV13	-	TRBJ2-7	TGTGCCAGCAGCTTAGGTGGCGTACTGAGCTCCTACGAGCAGTACTTC	CASSLGGVLSSYEQYF
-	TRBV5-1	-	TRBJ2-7	TGCGCCAGCAGGGGGTTCTCCAACTACGAGCAGTACTTC	CASRGFSNYEQYF
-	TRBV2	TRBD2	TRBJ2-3	TGTGCCAGCAGTGGGGGACTAGCGGCCACGCTTCTTAGCACAGATACGCAGTATTTT	CASSGGLAATLLSTDTQYF
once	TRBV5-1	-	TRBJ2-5	TGCGCCAGCAGCCCGCCAGGGGGGCGCCAAGAGACCCAGTACTTC	CASSPPGGRQETQYF
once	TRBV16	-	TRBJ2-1	TGTGCCAGCAGCCAATCGGGGTTCGATGAGCAGTTCTTC	CASSQSGFDEQFF
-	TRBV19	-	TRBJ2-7	TGTGCCAGTACCCCGAGTTGGGGGTTGTACGAGCAGTACTTC	CASTPSWGLYEQYF
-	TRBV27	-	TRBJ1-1	TGTGCCAGCAGTTTATTGGGGACACCGAACACTGAAGCTTTCTTT	CASSLLGTPNTEAFF
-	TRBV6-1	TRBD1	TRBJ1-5	TGTGCCAGCAGTCCGACAGGGTTTAATCAGCCCCAGCATTTT	CASSPTGFNQPQHF
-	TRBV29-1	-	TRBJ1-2	TGCAGCGTTGAAGATCGGCAGGATTATGGCTACACCTTC	CSVEDRQDYGYTF
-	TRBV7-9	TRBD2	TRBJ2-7	TGTGCCAGCAGTTCTAGCGGGCTACAGTACGAGCAGTACTTC	CASSSSGLQYEQYF
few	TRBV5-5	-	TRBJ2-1	TGTGCCAGCAGAGCCGGGAATGAGCAGTTCTTC	CASRAGNEQFF
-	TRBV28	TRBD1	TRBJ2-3	TGTGCCAGCAGTACCAGTCTATATCAACAGGGGATAAGAGATACGCAGTATTTT	CASSTSLYQQGIRDTQYF
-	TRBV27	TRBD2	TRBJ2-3	TGTGCCACCGGGGGGGCGGGAGAGCCCTCGACCACGCAGTATTTT	CATGGAGEPSTTQYF
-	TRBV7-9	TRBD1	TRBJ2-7	TGTGCCAGCAGCCCCTCGACAGGGAAGGGGTACGAGCAGTACTTC	CASSPSTGKGYEQYF
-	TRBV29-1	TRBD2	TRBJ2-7	TGCAGCGTTGAAGGGACTAGCGGGACCTACGAGCAGTACTTC	CSVEGTSGTYEQYF
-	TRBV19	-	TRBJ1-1	TGTGCCAGTAGTTCCCCGGGGGCCACCCTCGCTGGCACTGAAGCTTTCTTT	CASSSPGATLAGTEAFF
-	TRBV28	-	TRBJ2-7	TGTGCCAGCAGGGGTGCGTCTGACGAGCAGTACTTC	CASRGASDEQYF
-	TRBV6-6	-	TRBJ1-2	TGTGCCAGCAGTCCCTCCGGGTTGGATGGCTACACCTTC	CASSPSGLDGYTF
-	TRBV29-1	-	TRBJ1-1	TGCAGCGTTTTACGGATGAACACTGAAGCTTTCTTT	CSVLRMNTEAFF
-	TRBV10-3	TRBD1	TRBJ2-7	TGTGCCATCAGTACAGGGGGCGAGCAGTACTTC	CAISTGGEQYF
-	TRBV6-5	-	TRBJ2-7	TGTGCCATCCAGGTCCAATCTGGCGAGCAGTACTTC	CAIQVQSGEQYF
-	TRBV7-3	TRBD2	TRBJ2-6	TGTGCCAGCAGCGCCTCTAGCGGGAGTTCTGGGGCCAACGTCCTGACTTTC	CASSASSGSSGANVLTF
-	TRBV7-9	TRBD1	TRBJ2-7	TGTGCCAGCAGCTTAGTGGGACAGGGTATCTACGAGCAGTACTTC	CASSLVGQGIYEQYF
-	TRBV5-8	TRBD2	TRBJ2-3	TGTGCCAGCAGACAAATGGCCAGCGGGAGTGGTACAGATACGCAGTATTTT	CASRQMASGSGTDTQYF
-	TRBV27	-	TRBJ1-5	TGTGCCAGCAAGGACGACTCTGCAGGCAATCAGCCCCAGCATTTT	CASKDDSAGNQPQHF
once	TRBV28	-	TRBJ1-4	TGTGCCAGCGGCCTGGGGGGGGCTAATGAAAAACTGTTTTTT	CASGLGGANEKLFF
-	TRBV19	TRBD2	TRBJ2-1	TGTGCCAGTAGTATAGGGGGACTAGCGGGAGGGATCCATGAGCAGTTCTTC	CASSIGGLAGGIHEQFF
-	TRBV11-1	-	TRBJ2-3	TGTGCCAGCGAGCTTAGCTCTCTCGGCACAGATACGCAGTATTTT	CASELSSLGTDTQYF
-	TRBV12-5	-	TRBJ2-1	TGTGCTAGTGGGAACACCCCTAATGAGCAGTTCTTC	CASGNTPNEQFF
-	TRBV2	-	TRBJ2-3	TGTGCCAGCAGTTCAGACCCCACAGATACGCAGTATTTT	CASSSDPTDTQYF
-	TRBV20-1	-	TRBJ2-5	TGCAGCGCCGGTTTAGAGACCCAGTACTTC	CSAGLETQYF
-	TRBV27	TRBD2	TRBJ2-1	TGTGCCAGCAGTTGGGGGACTAGCGGGTCCCACAATGAGCAGTTCTTC	CASSWGTSGSHNEQFF
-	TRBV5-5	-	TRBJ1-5	TGTGCCAGCAGCCCCCGAACAGGGTCCAATCAGCCCCAGCATTTT	CASSPRTGSNQPQHF
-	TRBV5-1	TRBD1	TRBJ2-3	TGCGCCAGCAGACCAGGGGGGACAGGAACAGATACGCAGTATTTT	CASRPGGTGTDTQYF
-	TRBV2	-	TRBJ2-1	TGTGCCAGCAGTGAACTACCGGGACAAGACTACAATGAGCAGTTCTTC	CASSELPGQDYNEQFF
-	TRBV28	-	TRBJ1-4	TGTGCCAGCAGTCCCCAGTTTAATGAAAAACTGTTTTTT	CASSPQFNEKLFF
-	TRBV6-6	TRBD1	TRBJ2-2	TGTGCCAGCAGTAGCGGGACAGGGGGCATCGGGGAGCTGTTTTTT	CASSSGTGGIGELFF
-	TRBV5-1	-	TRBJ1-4	TGCGCCAGTGGGGATTATACAATTTTTACGAATGCAACTAATGAAAAACTGTTTTTT	CASGDYTIFTNATNEKLFF
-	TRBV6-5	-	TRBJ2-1	TGTGCCAGCAGTTACGACGGCTCCTACAATGAGCAGTTCTTC	CASSYDGSYNEQFF
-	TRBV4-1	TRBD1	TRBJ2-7	TGCGCCAGCAGCCAAACCGGGACAGGGCCCTACGAGCAGTACTTC	CASSQTGTGPYEQYF
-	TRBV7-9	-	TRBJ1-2	TGTGCCAGCAGCTCCTCATCCGGACCAGGGCGGGATGGCTACACCTTC	CASSSSSGPGRDGYTF
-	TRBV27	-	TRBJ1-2	TGTGCCAGCAGTTTAATGGGGGGCTCTGTATATGGCTACACCTTC	CASSLMGGSVYGYTF
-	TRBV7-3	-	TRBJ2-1	TGTGCCAGCAGCTTATCGGTTAGCCCTCTCAATGAGCAGTTCTTC	CASSLSVSPLNEQFF
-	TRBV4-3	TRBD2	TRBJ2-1	TGCGCCAGCAGCCAGGGAATCGGACTAGCGAGTGGGCAGTTCTTC	CASSQGIGLASGQFF
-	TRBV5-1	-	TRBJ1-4	TGCGCCAGCAGCCTGGACCCAAGTCGGGAAAAACTGTTTTTT	CASSLDPSREKLFF
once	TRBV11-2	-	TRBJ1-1	TGTGCCAGCAGCTTAGATTATCCAGCTGAAGCTTTCTTT	CASSLDYPAEAFF
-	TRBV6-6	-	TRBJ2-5	TGTGCCAGCAGTTACTCCAGGGAGGTAGGGGAGACCCAGTACTTC	CASSYSREVGETQYF
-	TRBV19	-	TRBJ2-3	TGTGCCAGTAGTATCAGGCTTTGGAACGAGGCGCAGTATTTT	CASSIRLWNEAQYF
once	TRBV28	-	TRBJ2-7	TGTGCCAGCAGAGCTCAGGGGGGCGTCTACGAGCAGTACTTC	CASRAQGGVYEQYF
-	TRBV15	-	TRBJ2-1	TGTGCCACCAAAACCCATAGGGACAATGAGCAGTTCTTC	CATKTHRDNEQFF
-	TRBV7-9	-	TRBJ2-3	TGTGCCAGCAGCCCGGACTGGTTGAAAGATACGCAGTATTTT	CASSPDWLKDTQYF
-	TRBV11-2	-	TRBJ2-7	TGTGCCAGCAGCTTAGAAATCCGGGTCAGGGGATCCTACGAGCAGTACTTC	CASSLEIRVRGSYEQYF
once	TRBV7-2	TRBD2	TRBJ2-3	TGTGCCAGCAGCTTGGCGGGACTATTAGATACGCAGTATTTT	CASSLAGLLDTQYF
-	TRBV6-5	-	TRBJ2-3	TGTGCCAGCAGTTATCTCGACAAGACAGATACGCAGTATTTT	CASSYLDKTDTQYF
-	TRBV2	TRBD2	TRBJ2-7	TGTGCCAGCAGAGAGGCTAGCGGGAGCTTAAACGAGCAGTACTTC	CASREASGSLNEQYF